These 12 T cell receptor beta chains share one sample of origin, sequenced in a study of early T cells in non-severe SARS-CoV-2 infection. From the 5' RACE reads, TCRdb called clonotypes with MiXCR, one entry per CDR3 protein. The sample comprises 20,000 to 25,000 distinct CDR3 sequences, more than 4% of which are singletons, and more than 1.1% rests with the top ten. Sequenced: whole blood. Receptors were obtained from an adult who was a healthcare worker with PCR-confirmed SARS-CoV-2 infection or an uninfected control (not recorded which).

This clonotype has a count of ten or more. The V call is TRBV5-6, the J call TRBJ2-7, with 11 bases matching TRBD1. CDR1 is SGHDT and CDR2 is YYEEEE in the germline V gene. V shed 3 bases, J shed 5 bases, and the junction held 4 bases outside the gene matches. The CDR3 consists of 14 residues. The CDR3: CASSWDRGSDEQYF. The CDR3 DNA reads TGTGCCAGCAGCTGGGACAGGGGGAGCGACGAGCAGTACTTC.

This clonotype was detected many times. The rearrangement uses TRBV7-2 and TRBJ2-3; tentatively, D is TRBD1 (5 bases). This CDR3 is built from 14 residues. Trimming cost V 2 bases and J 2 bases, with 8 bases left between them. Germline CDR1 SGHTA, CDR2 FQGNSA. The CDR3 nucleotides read TGTGCCAGCAGCTTAAGCAGGGCCACAGATACGCAGTATTTT. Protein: CASSLSRATDTQYF. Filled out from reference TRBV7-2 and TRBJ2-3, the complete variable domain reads GAGVSQSPSNKVTEKGKDVELRCDPISGHTALYWYRQSLGQGLEFLIYFQGNSAPDKSGLPSDRFSAERTGGSVSTLTIQRTQQEDSAVYLCASSLSRATDTQYFGPGTRLTVL.

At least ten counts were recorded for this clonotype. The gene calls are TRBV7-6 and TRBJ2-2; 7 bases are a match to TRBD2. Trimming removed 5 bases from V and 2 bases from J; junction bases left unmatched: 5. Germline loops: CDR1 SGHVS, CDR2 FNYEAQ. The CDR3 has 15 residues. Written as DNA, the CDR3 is TGTGCCAGCAGCCGAACGGGGGGAAACACCGGGGAGCTGTTTTTT. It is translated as CASSRTGGNTGELFF.

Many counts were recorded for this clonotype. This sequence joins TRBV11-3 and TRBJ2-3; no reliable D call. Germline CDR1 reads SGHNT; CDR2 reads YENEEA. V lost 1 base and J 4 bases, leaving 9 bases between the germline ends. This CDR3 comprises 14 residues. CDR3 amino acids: CASSLGPASDTQYF. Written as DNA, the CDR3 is TGTGCCAGCAGCTTAGGTCCGGCCTCAGATACGCAGTATTTT.

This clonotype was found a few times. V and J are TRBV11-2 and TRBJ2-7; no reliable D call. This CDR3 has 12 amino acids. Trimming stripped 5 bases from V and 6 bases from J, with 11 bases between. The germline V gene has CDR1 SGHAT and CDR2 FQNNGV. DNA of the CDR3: TGTGCCAGCAGCCCCTTAGCAAGCGAGCAGTACTTC. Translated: CASSPLASEQYF.

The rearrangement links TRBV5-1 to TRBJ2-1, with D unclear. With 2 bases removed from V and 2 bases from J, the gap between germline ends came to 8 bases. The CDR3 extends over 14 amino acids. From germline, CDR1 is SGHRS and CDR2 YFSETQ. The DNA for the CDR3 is TGCGCCAGCAGCTTCGAATACCCCTACAATGAGCAGTTCTTC. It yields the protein CASSFEYPYNEQFF. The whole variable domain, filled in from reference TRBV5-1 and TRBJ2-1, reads KAGVTQTPRYLIKTRGQQVTLSCSPISGHRSVSWYQQTPGQGLQFLFEYFSETQRNKGNFPGRFSGRQFSNSRSEMNVSTLELGDSALYLCASSFEYPYNEQFFGPGTRLTVL.

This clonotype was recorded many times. CDR3 loop: CASSFLFNSGGSTDTQYF. As DNA, the CDR3 is TGTGCCAGCAGCTTCCTGTTTAACAGCGGAGGGAGCACAGATACGCAGTATTTT. The chain has TRBV11-2 and TRBJ2-3; maybe TRBD2 (6 bases). CDR1 and CDR2 (germline): SGHAT, FQNNGV. Trimming cost V 3 bases and J 0 bases, with 19 bases left between them. The CDR3 extends over 18 amino acids.

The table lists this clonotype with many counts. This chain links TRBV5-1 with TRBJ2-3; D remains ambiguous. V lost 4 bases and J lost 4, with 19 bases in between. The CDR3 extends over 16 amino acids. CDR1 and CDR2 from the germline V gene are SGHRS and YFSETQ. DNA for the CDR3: TGCGCCAGCAGCCCGAACCCTAGTCTTCCGTCAGATACGCAGTATTTT. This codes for CASSPNPSLPSDTQYF.

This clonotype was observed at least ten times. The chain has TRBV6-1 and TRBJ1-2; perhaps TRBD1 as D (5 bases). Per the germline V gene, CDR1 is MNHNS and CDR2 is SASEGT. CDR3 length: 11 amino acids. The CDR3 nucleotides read TGTGCAGCCGAGGGGCAGGGAGGCTACACCTTC. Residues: CAAEGQGGYTF.

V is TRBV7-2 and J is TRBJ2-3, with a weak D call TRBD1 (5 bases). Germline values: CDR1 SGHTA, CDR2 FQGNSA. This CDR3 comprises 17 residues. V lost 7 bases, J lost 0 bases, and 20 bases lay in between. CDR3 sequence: CASTPSWQGLSTDTQYF. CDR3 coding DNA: TGTGCCAGCACCCCGAGTTGGCAGGGCCTTAGCACAGATACGCAGTATTTT. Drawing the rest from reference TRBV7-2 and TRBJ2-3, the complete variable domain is GAGVSQSPSNKVTEKGKDVELRCDPISGHTALYWYRQSLGQGLEFLIYFQGNSAPDKSGLPSDRFSAERTGGSVSTLTIQRTQQEDSAVYLCASTPSWQGLSTDTQYFGPGTRLTVL.

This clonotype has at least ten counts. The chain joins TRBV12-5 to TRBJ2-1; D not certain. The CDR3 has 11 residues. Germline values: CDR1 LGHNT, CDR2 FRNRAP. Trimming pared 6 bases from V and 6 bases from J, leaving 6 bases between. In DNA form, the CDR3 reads TGTGCTAGTGGAGGTAGCAATGAGCAGTTCTTC. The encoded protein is CASGGSNEQFF.

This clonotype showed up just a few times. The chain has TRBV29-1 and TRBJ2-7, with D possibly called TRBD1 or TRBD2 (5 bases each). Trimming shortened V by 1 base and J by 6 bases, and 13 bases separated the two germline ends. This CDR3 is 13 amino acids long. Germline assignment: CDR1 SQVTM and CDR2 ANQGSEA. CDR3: CSVEGQGVFEQYF. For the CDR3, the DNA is TGCAGCGTTGAAGGGCAGGGAGTGTTCGAGCAGTACTTC.